This TCR beta chain was obtained from a study of shared clonotypes between healthy human individuals. About the research overall: For every donor, three CD4 naive, three CD4 memory, two CD8 naive and one CD8 memory plates were used. General study findings and limits: Against clonotypes common to all four donors, non-shared ones had lower generation probabilities. Generally, naive subsets came out with larger estimated richness than memory subsets.

Trimming stripped 5 bases from V and 3 bases from J, with 14 bases between. This CDR3 is built from 14 residues. Germline assignment: CDR1 MNHEY and CDR2 SMNVEV (reference sequence). Sequenced by immunoSEQ multiplex PCR; TCRdb stores in-frame clones only, minus some. The repertoire has roughly 1,000,000 clones, about 84% of them found once; the top ten carry around 0.47%. Every donor, a Caucasian adult, lived in Nashville, Tennessee. Turning to this clone: Its antigen is not known.

The sample comprised memory CD4+ T cells from PBMCs. The sample's subset: CD45RA-negative fraction. This receptor was taken from a man between 18 and 35 years old in good health. Some clones in this sample may be carry-over from other donors' samples. The rearrangement uses TRBV27 and TRBJ2-7; D is uncertain. The DNA for the CDR3 is TGTGCCAGCAGTCCTAATCCACTGAGCTACGAGCAGTACTTC. Translating gives CASSPNPLSYEQYF.